This is a list of T cell receptor beta chains from one sample in a study of blood T cell repertoires in COVID-19. Repertoires were generated with immunoSEQ multiplex PCR, while TCRdb's copy carries only in-frame clones and drops some. The sample carries some 230,000 clones, 70% to 85% recorded once. Sequencing was performed on PBMCs or T cells enriched from blood (not recorded which). The receptors were gathered from a woman in her forties with acute COVID-19. The CDR3 runs from the conserved cysteine through the conserved F or W. A D gene is named only where the DNA matches it firmly.

j_call d_call v_call cdr3_nt cdr3_aa
TRBJ2-3 TRBD1 TRBV3-1/TRBV3-2 TGTGCCAGCAGCTTCCACGGGACAGGGGGCCAAGATACGCAGTATTTT CASSFHGTGGQDTQYF
TRBJ1-1 TRBD1 TRBV5-8 TGTGCCAGCAGCTTGAGAACAGGGGGAACTGAAGCTTTCTTT CASSLRTGGTEAFF
TRBJ2-7 TRBD1 TRBV27 TGTGCCAGCAGTTCGGGACAGAGCTACGAGCAGTACTTC CASSSGQSYEQYF
TRBJ1-6 . TRBV9 TGTGCCAGCAGCGCCCGACGGGATAATTCACCCCTCCACTTT CASSARRDNSPLHF
TRBJ1-2 TRBD1 TRBV4-1 TGCGCCAGCAGCCCGATCGGACAGGGCCACCGGAGGGGCTACACCTTC CASSPIGQGHRRGYTF
TRBJ2-7 . TRBV2 TGTGCCAGCAGTGAAGGCGGTAGCTCCTACGAGCAGTACTTC CASSEGGSSYEQYF
TRBJ2-3 TRBD1 TRBV29-1 TGCAGCGTTAGGAGACAGGGCGTAGGCACAGATACGCAGTATTTT CSVRRQGVGTDTQYF
TRBJ1-1 . TRBV14 TGTGCCAGCCGGGAATTTATCAACACTGAAGCTTTCTTT CASREFINTEAFF
TRBJ2-1 . TRBV10-3 TGTGCCACCGGACAGCGTGATGAGCAGTTCTTC CATGQRDEQFF
TRBJ1-2 TRBD1 TRBV29-1 TGCAGCGTTGAAGGACTCGGGACAGGGGATGATGGCTACACCTTC CSVEGLGTGDDGYTF
TRBJ1-1 . TRBV12-3/TRBV12-4 TGTGCCAGCAGCCCTGGGACACCCACTGAAGCTTTCTTT CASSPGTPTEAFF
TRBJ2-3 TRBD1 TRBV5-4 TGTGCCAGCAGCTTGGCTCCCGGGACAGGGGTGGCAGATACGCAGTATTTT CASSLAPGTGVADTQYF
TRBJ2-6 TRBD1 TRBV3-1/TRBV3-2 TGTGCCAGCGGACAGGGACACTCTGGGGCCAACGTCCTGACTTTC CASGQGHSGANVLTF
TRBJ1-4 TRBD1 TRBV5-1 TGCGCCAGCAGCTTCGGGACAGGGAGCACTAATGAAAAACTGTTTTTT CASSFGTGSTNEKLFF
TRBJ2-7 TRBD1 TRBV7-2 TGTGCCAGCAGCTTAAACAGGGGATCCCACGAGCAGTACTTC CASSLNRGSHEQYF
TRBJ2-4 TRBD1 TRBV5-1 TGCGCCAGCAGCTACATACCCCCGGGACAGGGGGCAGGTAGCATTCAGTACTTC CASSYIPPGQGAGSIQYF